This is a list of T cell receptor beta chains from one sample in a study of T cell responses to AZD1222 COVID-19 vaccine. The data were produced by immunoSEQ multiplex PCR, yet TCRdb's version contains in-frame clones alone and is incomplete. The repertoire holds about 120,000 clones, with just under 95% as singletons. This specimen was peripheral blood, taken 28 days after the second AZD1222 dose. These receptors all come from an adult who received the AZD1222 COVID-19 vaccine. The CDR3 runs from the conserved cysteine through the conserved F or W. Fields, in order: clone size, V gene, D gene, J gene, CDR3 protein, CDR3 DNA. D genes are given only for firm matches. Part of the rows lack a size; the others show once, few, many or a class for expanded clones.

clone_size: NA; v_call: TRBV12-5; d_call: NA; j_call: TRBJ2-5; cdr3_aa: CASGVGETQYF; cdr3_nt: TGTGCTAGTGGGGTAGGGGAGACCCAGTACTTC
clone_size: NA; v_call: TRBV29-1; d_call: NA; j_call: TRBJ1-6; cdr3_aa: CSVEVDRNSPLHF; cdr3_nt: TGCAGCGTTGAAGTAGACAGGAATTCACCCCTCCACTTT
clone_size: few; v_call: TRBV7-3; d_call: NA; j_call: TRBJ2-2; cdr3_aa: CASSLEPDRKNTGELFF; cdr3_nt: TGTGCCAGCAGCTTAGAACCCGACAGGAAGAACACCGGGGAGCTGTTTTTT
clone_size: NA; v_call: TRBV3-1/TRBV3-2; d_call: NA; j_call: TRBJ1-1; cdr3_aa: CASSQEGRYTEAFF; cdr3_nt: TGTGCCAGCAGCCAAGAGGGCCGATACACTGAAGCTTTCTTT
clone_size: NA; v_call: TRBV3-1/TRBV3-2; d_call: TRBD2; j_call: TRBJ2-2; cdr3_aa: CASSPLWGGEFTGELFF; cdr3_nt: TGTGCCAGCAGCCCCCTTTGGGGGGGGGAATTCACCGGGGAGCTGTTTTTT
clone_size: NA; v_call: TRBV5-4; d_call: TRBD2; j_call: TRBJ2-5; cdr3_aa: CASSWTSGGSGETQYF; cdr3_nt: TGTGCCAGCAGCTGGACTAGCGGGGGTTCCGGTGAGACCCAGTACTTC
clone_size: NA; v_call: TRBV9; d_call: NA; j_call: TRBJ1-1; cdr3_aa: CASSVIGGGVTEAFF; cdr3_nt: TGTGCCAGCAGCGTAATAGGCGGAGGGGTTACTGAAGCTTTCTTT
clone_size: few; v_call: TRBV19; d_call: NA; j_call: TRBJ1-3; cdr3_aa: CASGDSFSGNTIYF; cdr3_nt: TGTGCCAGTGGCGACAGCTTCTCTGGAAACACCATATATTTT
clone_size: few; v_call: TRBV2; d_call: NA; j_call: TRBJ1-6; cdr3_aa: CASSGTPNSPLHF; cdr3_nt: TGTGCCAGCTCGGGAACCCCGAATTCACCCCTCCACTTT
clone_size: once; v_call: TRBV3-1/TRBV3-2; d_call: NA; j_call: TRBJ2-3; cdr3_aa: CASSGQLPWTDTQYF; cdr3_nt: TGTGCCAGCAGCGGACAACTACCTTGGACAGATACGCAGTATTTT
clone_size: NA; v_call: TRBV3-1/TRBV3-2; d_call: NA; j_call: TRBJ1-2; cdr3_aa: CASSQNGVSPGYGYTF; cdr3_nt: TGTGCCAGCAGCCAAAATGGAGTTTCCCCGGGGTATGGCTACACCTTC
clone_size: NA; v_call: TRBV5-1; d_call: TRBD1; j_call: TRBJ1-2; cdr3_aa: CASSLSPQGANGYTF; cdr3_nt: TGCGCCAGCAGCTTAAGCCCACAGGGGGCGAATGGCTACACCTTC
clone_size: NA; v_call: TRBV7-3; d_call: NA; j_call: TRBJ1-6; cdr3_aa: CASSLTPGSPLHF; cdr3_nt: TGTGCCAGCAGCTTAACTCCGGGTTCACCCCTCCACTTT
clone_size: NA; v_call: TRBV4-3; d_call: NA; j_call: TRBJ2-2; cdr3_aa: CASSQSLDTGELFF; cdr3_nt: TGCGCCAGCAGCCAATCGCTGGACACCGGGGAGCTGTTTTTT
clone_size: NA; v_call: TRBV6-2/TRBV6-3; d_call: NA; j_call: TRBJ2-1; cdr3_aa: CASSYQGQRVF; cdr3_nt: TGTGCCAGCAGTTACCAAGGCCAGCGTGTCTTC
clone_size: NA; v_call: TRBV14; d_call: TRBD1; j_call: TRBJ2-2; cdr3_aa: CASSQVQGAYGELFF; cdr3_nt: TGTGCCAGCAGCCAAGTCCAGGGGGCATACGGGGAGCTGTTTTTT
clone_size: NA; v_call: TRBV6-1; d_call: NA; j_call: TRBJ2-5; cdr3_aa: CASSEGWQTQYF; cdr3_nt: TGTGCCAGCAGTGAAGGGTGGCAGACCCAGTACTTC
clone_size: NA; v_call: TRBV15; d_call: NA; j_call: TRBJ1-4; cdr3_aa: CATSRFGQGINEKLFF; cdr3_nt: TGTGCCACCAGCAGATTTGGCCAGGGGATTAATGAAAAACTGTTTTTT
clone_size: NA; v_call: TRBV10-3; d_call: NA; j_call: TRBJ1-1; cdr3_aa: CAISEFLGNTEAFF; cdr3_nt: TGTGCCATCAGTGAGTTCCTGGGGAACACTGAAGCTTTCTTT
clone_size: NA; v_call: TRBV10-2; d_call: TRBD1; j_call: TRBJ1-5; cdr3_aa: CASSERQGVQPQHF; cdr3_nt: TGCGCCAGCAGTGAGAGACAGGGGGTTCAGCCCCAGCATTTT
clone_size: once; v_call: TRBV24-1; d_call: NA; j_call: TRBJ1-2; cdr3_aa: CATSARAASGYTF; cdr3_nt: TGTGCCACCAGTGCCAGGGCCGCGAGTGGCTACACCTTC
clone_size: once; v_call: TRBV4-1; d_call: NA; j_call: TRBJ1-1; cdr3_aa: CASSQGRANTEAFF; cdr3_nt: TGCGCCAGCAGCCAGGGACGAGCGAACACTGAAGCTTTCTTT
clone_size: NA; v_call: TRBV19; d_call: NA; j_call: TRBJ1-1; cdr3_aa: CASSTKGGTEAFF; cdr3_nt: TGTGCCAGTAGTACCAAGGGGGGCACTGAAGCTTTCTTT
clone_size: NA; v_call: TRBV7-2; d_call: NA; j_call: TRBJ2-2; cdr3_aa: CASSSVAHANTGELFF; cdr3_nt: TGTGCCAGCAGCTCAGTAGCCCATGCGAACACCGGGGAGCTGTTTTTT
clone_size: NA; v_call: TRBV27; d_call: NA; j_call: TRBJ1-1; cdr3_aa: CASSLRYGDEAFF; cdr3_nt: TGTGCCAGCAGTTTACGGTACGGGGACGAAGCTTTCTTT
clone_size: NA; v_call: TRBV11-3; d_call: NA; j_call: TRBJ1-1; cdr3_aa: CASSGPEGNTEAFF; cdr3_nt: TGTGCCAGCAGCGGTCCGGAAGGGAACACTGAAGCTTTCTTT
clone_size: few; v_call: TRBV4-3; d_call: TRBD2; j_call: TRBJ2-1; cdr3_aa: CASSQGPNLAGGLTSYNEQFF; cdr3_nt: TGCGCCAGCAGCCAAGGACCCAATTTGGCGGGGGGCCTCACCAGCTACAATGAGCAGTTCTTC
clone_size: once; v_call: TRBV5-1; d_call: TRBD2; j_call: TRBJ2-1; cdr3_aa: CASSLPGTSGGDEQFF; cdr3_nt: TGCGCCAGCAGCTTGCCCGGGACTAGCGGGGGGGATGAGCAGTTCTTC